Each of the 24 T cell receptor beta chains below was sequenced from the same sample in a study of T cell repertoires in cytomegalovirus infection. TCRdb processed the reads anew with MiXCR; each CDR3 protein has one entry. Counted here are almost 550,000 distinct CDR3 sequences, approximately 15% occurring once; the ten biggest clones make up 20% to 30%. What was sequenced was CD8+ T cells from PBMCs. These receptors were collected from a human donor in good health (CMV status not recorded). Some clones in this sample may be carry-over from other donors' samples.

The chain recombines TRBV20-1 with TRBJ2-7; tentative D call: TRBD2 (5 bases). The CDR3 length is 16 residues. CDR1 is DFQATT and CDR2 is SNEGSKA in the germline V gene (reference sequence). Trimming left V 0 bases short and J 6 bases short, with 21 bases between. The CDR3 protein is CSARDNSDQPLSEQYF. The CDR3 DNA sequence: TGCAGTGCTAGAGATAATAGCGACCAACCTCTAAGCGAGCAGTACTTC.

This clonotype was counted ten times or more. CDR3 protein: CASSASGSLAYNEQFF. CDR3 bases: TGTGCCAGCAGCGCTAGCGGGAGCCTTGCTTACAATGAGCAGTTCTTC. The V and J genes are TRBV11-3 and TRBJ2-1; 10 nucleotides align to TRBD2. The CDR3 is made up of 16 amino acids. The V gene's germline CDR1 is SGHNT and CDR2 YENEEA. The V and J ends lost 5 bases and 4 bases, in that order; junction bases with no gene match: 8. Filled out from reference TRBV11-3 and TRBJ2-1, the complete variable domain reads EAGVVQSPRYKIIEKKQPVAFWCNPISGHNTLYWYLQNLGQGPELLIRYENEEAVDDSQLPKDRFSAERLKGVDSTLKIQPAELGDSAVYLCASSASGSLAYNEQFFGPGTRLTVL.

This clonotype showed up many times. The V call is TRBV6-6, the J call TRBJ2-7; no clear D. Germline CDR1 reads MNHNY; CDR2 reads SVGAGI (reference sequence). There are 15 residues in the CDR3. Trimming took 0 bases from V and 6 from J, leaving 15 bases between them. Here the CDR3 DNA reads TGTGCCAGCAGTTACTCGAAGAGGACGGCCCGCGAGCAGTACTTC. Residues: CASSYSKRTAREQYF.

The sample holds many counts of this clonotype. This chain links TRBV11-2 with TRBJ2-4, with D maybe TRBD1 (6 bases). The germline V gene encodes CDR1 SGHAT and CDR2 FQNNGV. The V end lost 5 bases, the J end lost 2 bases, and 16 bases lay between the germline ends. This CDR3 comprises 16 residues. The CDR3 loop reads CASSPNRRGPKNIQYF. CDR3 DNA: TGTGCCAGCAGCCCTAACCGCAGGGGCCCCAAAAACATTCAGTACTTC.

This clonotype was observed at least ten times. The J gene is TRBJ2-5, the V gene TRBV19; D call uncertain. The V end was cut by 1 base, the J end by 5 bases, with 14 bases between. This CDR3 region has 15 residues. Per germline, CDR1 LNHDA and CDR2 SQIVND (reference sequence). In nucleotides, the CDR3 is TGTGCCAGTAGTATAGGGGGATACCTTGCGGAGACCCAGTACTTC. Residues: CASSIGGYLAETQYF.

This clonotype was counted a few times. The chain links TRBV7-3 to TRBJ1-6; D unclear. CDR3 size: 14 residues. Germline-derived CDR1 and CDR2 are SGHTA and FQGTGA. V lost 1 base and J 9 bases, leaving 10 bases between the germline ends. CDR3 sequence: CASSLRGSSSPLHF. The CDR3, as DNA: TGTGCCAGCAGCTTAAGAGGATCTAGTTCACCCCTCCACTTT. The full variable domain, rest sourced from reference TRBV7-3 and TRBJ1-6, is GAGVSQTPSNKVTEKGKYVELRCDPISGHTALYWYRQSLGQGPEFLIYFQGTGAADDSGLPNDRFFAVRPEGSVSTLKIQRTERGDSAVYLCASSLRGSSSPLHFGNGTRLTVT.

This clonotype was counted at least ten times. The V gene is TRBV7-9, the J gene TRBJ2-5; D may match TRBD1 or TRBD2 (5 bases each). The germline gives CDR1 SEHNR, CDR2 FQNEAQ (reference sequence). The CDR3 loop spans 13 amino acids. Trimming cost V 5 bases and J 3 bases, with 10 bases left between them. CDR3 sequence reads: CASSRQGEETQYF. The CDR3 DNA follows: TGTGCCAGCAGCCGCCAGGGAGAAGAGACCCAGTACTTC.

This clonotype has a count of ten or more. V and J are TRBV7-8 and TRBJ2-7; 8 bases are shared with TRBD2. There are 15 residues in the CDR3. With V trimmed by 5 bases and J by 5 bases, 11 bases remained unmatched. Germline loops: CDR1 SGHVS, CDR2 FQNEAQ. The CDR3 DNA reads as TGTGCCAGCAGCCCGGCCCTAGCGGGTCTCGACGAGCAGTACTTC. Its translation: CASSPALAGLDEQYF.

This clonotype was counted ten times or more. This chain links TRBV5-4 with TRBJ2-3; 8 bases map to TRBD2. Germline values: CDR1 SGHNT, CDR2 YYREEE (reference sequence). The length of the CDR3 is 16 residues. Losses at the gene ends were 2 bases for V and 0 bases for J; bases not matched to a gene: 5. Here the CDR3 reads CASSFLAGLSTDTQYF. The CDR3 DNA is TGTGCCAGCAGCTTTTTAGCGGGGCTTAGCACAGATACGCAGTATTTT.

This clonotype was picked up many times. V and J are TRBV12-3 or TRBV12-4 and TRBJ1-1, with a weak D call TRBD1 (5 bases). V was trimmed by 3 bases and J by 3 bases, leaving 8 bases between them. The CDR3 runs to 13 residues. CDR3 loop: CASSFGGYTEAFF. The CDR3 DNA follows: TGTGCCAGCAGTTTCGGGGGGTACACTGAAGCTTTCTTT.

This chain joins TRBV27 and TRBJ2-1, with 13 bases identical to TRBD2. Trimming removed 5 bases from V and 8 bases from J; junction bases left unmatched: 6. Germline values: CDR1 MNHEY, CDR2 SMNVEV (reference sequence). CDR3 length equals 15 residues. This CDR3 reads CASSQRTSGSDEQFF. Here the CDR3 DNA reads TGTGCCAGCAGTCAGAGGACTAGCGGGAGTGATGAGCAGTTCTTC.

The table lists this clonotype with many counts. The chain carries TRBV7-2 and TRBJ2-5; 9 bases map to TRBD2. The germline V gene has CDR1 SGHTA and CDR2 FQGNSA. The CDR3 sequence is 15 residues long. V trimming: 2 bases; J trimming: 5 bases; junction bases outside the gene matches: 6. The CDR3 region has the DNA TGTGCCAGCAGCTTACCAGCGGGAGGTTACGAGACCCAGTACTTC. It yields the protein CASSLPAGGYETQYF.

This clonotype showed up just once. This sequence joins TRBV10-3 and TRBJ2-1; 9 bases are shared with TRBD2. V trimming: 8 bases; J trimming: 9 bases; junction bases outside the gene matches: 20. Germline V gene sequence: CDR1 ENHRY, CDR2 SYGVKD. The CDR3 totals 17 residues. The CDR3 loop reads CAILNGPGGGARGEQFF. In DNA form, the CDR3 reads TGTGCCATCCTCAACGGTCCTGGCGGGGGGGCCAGGGGTGAGCAGTTCTTC.

This clonotype was recorded many times. V and J are TRBV7-9 and TRBJ2-2; weak D call: TRBD1 (6 bases). The germline V and J ends were trimmed by 5 bases and 4 bases, with 11 bases remaining between them. CDR3 length: 14 amino acids. Germline lookup yields CDR1 SEHNR and CDR2 FQNEAQ (reference sequence). The DNA for the CDR3 is TGTGCCAGCAGCGCCACAGGGATCACCGGGGAGCTGTTTTTT. It specifies CASSATGITGELFF.

This clonotype was seen repeatedly, ten times or more. The rearrangement links TRBV24-1 to TRBJ2-3; tentatively, D is TRBD1 (6 bases). V was cut by 3 bases and J by 2 bases, with 17 bases left in between. This CDR3 has 17 amino acids. Germline values: CDR1 KGHDR, CDR2 SFDVKD. This CDR3 is CATSDTDRSPFTDTQYF. CDR3 coding DNA: TGTGCCACCAGTGATACAGACAGGTCACCTTTCACAGATACGCAGTATTTT.

The V gene is TRBV3-1, the J gene TRBJ2-3; D is possibly TRBD2 (7 bases). The germline V gene has CDR1 LGHDT and CDR2 YNNKEL (reference sequence). V lost 0 bases and J lost 2, with 24 bases in between. The CDR3 is 20 amino acids. The DNA of the CDR3 is TGTGCCAGCAGCCAAGATTTGGCGGGGGCCGCAGGAATAAACACAGATACGCAGTATTTT. The encoded protein is CASSQDLAGAAGINTDTQYF.

The chain is built from TRBV28 and TRBJ2-7, with TRBD2 identical over 9 bases. V shed 5 bases, J shed 6 bases, and the junction held 14 bases outside the gene matches. The CDR3 is 16 amino acids. The germline gives CDR1 MDHEN, CDR2 SYDVKM. CDR3 in amino acids: CASSPLNGAGGLEQYF. In DNA, the CDR3 is TGTGCCAGCAGTCCCCTCAATGGCGCGGGAGGGCTCGAGCAGTACTTC.

V is TRBV6-5 and J is TRBJ2-3; D unresolved. Trimming cost V 2 bases and J 6 bases, with 9 bases left between them. The germline V gene has CDR1 MNHEY and CDR2 SVGAGI. The CDR3 spans 13 residues. The CDR3 nucleotides read TGTGCCAGCAGTTACACCCTTGAGGATACGCAGTATTTT. Amino acid sequence: CASSYTLEDTQYF.

This chain links TRBV19 with TRBJ1-5; D might be TRBD1 (5 bases). The germline V gene encodes CDR1 LNHDA and CDR2 SQIVND (reference sequence). V shed 2 bases and J shed 2 bases, with 10 bases lying between them. The CDR3 contains 15 residues. The CDR3 protein is CASSIPGDGNQPQHF. As DNA, the CDR3 is TGTGCCAGTAGTATACCGGGGGATGGCAATCAGCCCCAGCATTTT. The variable domain in full, completed from reference TRBV19 and TRBJ1-5, reads DGGITQSPKYLFRKEGQNVTLSCEQNLNHDAMYWYRQDPGQGLRLIYYSQIVNDFQKGDIAEGYSVSREKKESFPLTVTSAQKNPTAFYLCASSIPGDGNQPQHFGDGTRLSIL.

This clonotype was counted ten times or more. V usage is TRBV6-1 and J usage is TRBJ2-1; 7 nucleotides line up with TRBD1. This CDR3 spans 13 amino acids. J lost 10 bases, V lost 6 bases, and 9 bases had no gene match. Germline values: CDR1 MNHNS, CDR2 SASEGT. DNA for the CDR3: TGTGCCAGCAGCCTCGGACAGGTGGTGGAGCAGTTCTTC. This sequence encodes CASSLGQVVEQFF.

As regards this clonotype: This may be a read error: a much more frequent sequence differs by one nucleotide. The chain combines TRBV12-3 or TRBV12-4 with TRBJ2-5; TRBD2 matches at 15 bases. The CDR3 spans 15 residues. V was clipped by 5 bases and J by 4 bases; unmatched bases: 2. The CDR3 reads CASSGLAGGIETQYF. The CDR3 DNA sequence: TGTGCCAGCAGTGGACTAGCGGGGGGGATAGAGACCCAGTACTTC.

This clonotype was recorded a few times. This CDR3 reads CASSPSGNPYEQYF. The CDR3 DNA reads as TGTGCCAGCAGCCCAAGCGGGAACCCCTACGAGCAGTACTTC. This chain uses TRBV5-4 with TRBJ2-7, with 7 positions matching TRBD2. The germline CDR1 and CDR2 sequences are SGHNT and YYREEE (reference sequence). The CDR3 spans 14 residues. J lost 2 bases, V lost 4 bases, and 6 bases had no gene match.

Only a few counts were recorded for this clonotype. This chain joins TRBV28 and TRBJ2-7; D may correspond to TRBD1 or TRBD2 (5 bases each). V was trimmed by 5 bases and J by 0 bases, leaving 14 bases between them. Germline values: CDR1 MDHEN, CDR2 SYDVKM. The CDR3 extends over 15 amino acids. The CDR3: CASSPAGANSYEQYF. The CDR3 nucleotides read TGTGCCAGCAGTCCCGCCGGGGCCAACTCCTACGAGCAGTACTTC.

In its sample, this clonotype was seen many times. V usage is TRBV7-9 and J usage is TRBJ2-7, with 7 bases aligning to TRBD1. The CDR3 consists of 15 residues. CDR1 and CDR2 from the germline V gene are SEHNR and FQNEAQ (reference sequence). V lost 3 bases to trimming and J lost 6 bases; unmatched junction nucleotides: 11. The CDR3 protein is CASSFGTAATGEQYF. The DNA for the CDR3 is TGTGCCAGCAGCTTTGGGACAGCGGCGACGGGCGAGCAGTACTTC.